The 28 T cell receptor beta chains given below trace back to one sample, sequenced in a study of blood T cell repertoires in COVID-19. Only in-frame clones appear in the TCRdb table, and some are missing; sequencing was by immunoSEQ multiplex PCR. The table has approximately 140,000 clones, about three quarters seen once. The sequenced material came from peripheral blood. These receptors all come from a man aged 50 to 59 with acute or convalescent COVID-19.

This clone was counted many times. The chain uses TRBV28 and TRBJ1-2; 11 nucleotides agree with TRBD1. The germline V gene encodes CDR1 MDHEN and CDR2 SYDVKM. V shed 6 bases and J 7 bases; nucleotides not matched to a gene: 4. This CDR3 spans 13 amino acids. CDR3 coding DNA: TGTGCCAGCAGACCGGGACAGGGGGGTGGCTACACCTTC. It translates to CASRPGQGGGYTF.

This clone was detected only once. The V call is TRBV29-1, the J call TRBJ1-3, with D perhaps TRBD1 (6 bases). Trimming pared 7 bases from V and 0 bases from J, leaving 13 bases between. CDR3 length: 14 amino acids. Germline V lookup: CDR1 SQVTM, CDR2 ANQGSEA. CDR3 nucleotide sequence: TGCAGCGCCGCTAGGGGGACCTCTGGAAACACCATATATTTT. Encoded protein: CSAARGTSGNTIYF.

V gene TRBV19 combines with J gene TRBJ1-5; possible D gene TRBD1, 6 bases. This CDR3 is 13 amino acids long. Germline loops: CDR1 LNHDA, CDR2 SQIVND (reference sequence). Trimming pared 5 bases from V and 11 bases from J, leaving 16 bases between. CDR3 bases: TGTGCCAGTAGTCCCGAAAGGGGGGGGACCCAGCATTTT. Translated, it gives CASSPERGGTQHF.

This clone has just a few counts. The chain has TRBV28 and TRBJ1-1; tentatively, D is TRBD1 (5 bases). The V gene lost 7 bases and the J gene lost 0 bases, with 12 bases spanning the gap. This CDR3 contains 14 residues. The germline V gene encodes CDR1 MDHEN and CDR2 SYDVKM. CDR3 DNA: TGTGCCAGCACCCGGACAAACATGAACACTGAAGCTTTCTTT. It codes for CASTRTNMNTEAFF.

The CDR3 DNA reads as TGTGCCAGCAGTCATACGACAGGACGGGGCTCCTACGAGCAGTACTTC. The encoded protein is CASSHTTGRGSYEQYF. V is TRBV6-2 or TRBV6-3 and J is TRBJ2-7; the D gene is possibly TRBD1 (6 bases). Trimming cost V 5 bases and J 0 bases, with 17 bases left between them. CDR1 is MNHEY and CDR2 is SVGEGT in the germline V gene. The CDR3 contains 16 residues.

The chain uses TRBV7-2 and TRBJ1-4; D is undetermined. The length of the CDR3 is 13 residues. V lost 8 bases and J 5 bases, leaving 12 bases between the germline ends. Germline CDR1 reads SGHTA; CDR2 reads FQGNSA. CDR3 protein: CASSASPNEKLFF. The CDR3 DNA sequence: TGTGCCAGCTCTGCTAGTCCGAATGAAAAACTGTTTTTT.

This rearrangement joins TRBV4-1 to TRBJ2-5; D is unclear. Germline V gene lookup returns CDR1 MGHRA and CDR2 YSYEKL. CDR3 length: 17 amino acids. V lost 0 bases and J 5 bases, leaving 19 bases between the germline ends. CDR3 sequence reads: CASSQDPQTPTEETQYF. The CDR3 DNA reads TGCGCCAGCAGCCAAGATCCGCAGACACCAACCGAGGAGACCCAGTACTTC.

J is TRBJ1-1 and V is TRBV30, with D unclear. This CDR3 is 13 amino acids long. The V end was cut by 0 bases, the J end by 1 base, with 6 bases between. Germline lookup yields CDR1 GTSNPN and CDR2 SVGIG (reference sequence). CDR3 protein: CAWSVGRNTEAFF. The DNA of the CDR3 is TGTGCCTGGAGTGTTGGCAGGAACACTGAAGCTTTCTTT.

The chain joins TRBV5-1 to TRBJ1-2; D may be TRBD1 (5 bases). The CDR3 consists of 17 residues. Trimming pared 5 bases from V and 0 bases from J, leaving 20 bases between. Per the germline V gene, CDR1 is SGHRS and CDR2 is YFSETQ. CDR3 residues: CASRSGGWGSTNYGYTF. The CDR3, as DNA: TGCGCCAGCAGGTCCGGTGGTTGGGGCAGCACTAACTATGGCTACACCTTC.

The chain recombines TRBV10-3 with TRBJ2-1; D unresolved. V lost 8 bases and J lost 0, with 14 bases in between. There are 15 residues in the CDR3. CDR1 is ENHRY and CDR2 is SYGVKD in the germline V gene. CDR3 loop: CAILDPAHSYNEQFF. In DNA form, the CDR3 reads TGTGCCATCCTTGATCCCGCACACTCCTACAATGAGCAGTTCTTC.

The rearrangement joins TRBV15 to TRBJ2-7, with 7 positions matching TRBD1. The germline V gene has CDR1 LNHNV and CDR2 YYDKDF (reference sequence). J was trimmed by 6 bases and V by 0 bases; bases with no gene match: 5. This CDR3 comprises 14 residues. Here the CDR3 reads CATSRDRGQGEQYV. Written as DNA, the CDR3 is TGTGCCACCAGCAGAGATAGGGGGCAAGGCGAGCAGTACGTC.

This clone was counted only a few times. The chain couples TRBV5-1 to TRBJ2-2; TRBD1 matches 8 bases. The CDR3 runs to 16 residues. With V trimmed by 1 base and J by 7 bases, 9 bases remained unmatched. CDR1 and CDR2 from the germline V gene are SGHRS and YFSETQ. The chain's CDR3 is CASSLPVAGGSGELFF. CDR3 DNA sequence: TGCGCCAGCAGCTTGCCCGTCGCAGGGGGCAGCGGGGAGCTGTTTTTT. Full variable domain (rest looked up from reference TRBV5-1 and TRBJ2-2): KAGVTQTPRYLIKTRGQQVTLSCSPISGHRSVSWYQQTPGQGLQFLFEYFSETQRNKGNFPGRFSGRQFSNSRSEMNVSTLELGDSALYLCASSLPVAGGSGELFFGEGSRLTVL.

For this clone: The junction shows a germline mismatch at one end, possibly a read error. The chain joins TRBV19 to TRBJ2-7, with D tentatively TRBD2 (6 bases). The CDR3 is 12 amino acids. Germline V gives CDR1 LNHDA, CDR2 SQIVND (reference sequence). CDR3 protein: CANSIMGGEQYF. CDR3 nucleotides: TGTGCCAATAGTATCATGGGGGGCGAGCAGTACTTC.

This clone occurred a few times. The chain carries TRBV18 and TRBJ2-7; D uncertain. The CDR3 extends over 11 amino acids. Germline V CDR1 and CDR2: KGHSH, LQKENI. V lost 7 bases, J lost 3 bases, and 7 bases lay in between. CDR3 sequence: CASFPHYEQYV. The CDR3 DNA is TGTGCCAGCTTCCCCCACTACGAGCAGTACGTC.

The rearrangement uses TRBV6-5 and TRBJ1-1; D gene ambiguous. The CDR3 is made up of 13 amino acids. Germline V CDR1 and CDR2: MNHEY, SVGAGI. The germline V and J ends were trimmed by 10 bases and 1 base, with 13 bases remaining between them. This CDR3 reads CATEIQKNTEAFF. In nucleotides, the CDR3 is TGTGCCACCGAGATACAGAAGAACACTGAAGCTTTCTTT.

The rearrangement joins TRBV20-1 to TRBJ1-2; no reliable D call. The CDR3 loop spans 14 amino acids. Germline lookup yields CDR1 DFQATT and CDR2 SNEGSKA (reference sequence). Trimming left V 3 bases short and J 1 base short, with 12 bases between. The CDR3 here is CSASGGRNNYGYTF. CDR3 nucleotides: TGCAGTGCTAGTGGAGGCCGGAATAACTATGGCTACACCTTC.

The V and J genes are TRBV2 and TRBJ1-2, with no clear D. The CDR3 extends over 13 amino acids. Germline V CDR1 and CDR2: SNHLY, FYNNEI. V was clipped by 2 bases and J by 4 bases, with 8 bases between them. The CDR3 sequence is CASSESQIYGYTF. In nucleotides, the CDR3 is TGTGCCAGCAGTGAAAGTCAGATCTATGGCTACACCTTC.

In nucleotides, the CDR3 is TGTGCCTGGAGTGTTCAAGCTCAAGAGACCCAGTACTTC. Translation gives CAWSVQAQETQYF. The J gene is TRBJ2-5, the V gene TRBV30; D unresolved. Trimming took 0 bases from V and 2 from J, leaving 7 bases between them. The germline CDR1 and CDR2 sequences are GTSNPN and SVGIG (reference sequence). The CDR3 length is 13 residues.

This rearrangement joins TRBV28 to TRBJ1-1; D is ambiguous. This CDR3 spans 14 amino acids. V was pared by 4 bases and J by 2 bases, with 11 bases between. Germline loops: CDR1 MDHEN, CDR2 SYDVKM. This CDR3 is CASSSPPLNTEAFF. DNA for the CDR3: TGTGCCAGCAGTTCCCCCCCCCTAAACACTGAAGCTTTCTTT.

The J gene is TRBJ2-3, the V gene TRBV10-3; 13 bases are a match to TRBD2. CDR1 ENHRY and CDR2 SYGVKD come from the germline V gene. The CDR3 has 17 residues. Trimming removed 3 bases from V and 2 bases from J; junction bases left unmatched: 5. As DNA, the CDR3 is TGTGCCATCAGTGATACTAGCGGGGGGGGGATCACAGATACGCAGTATTTT. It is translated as CAISDTSGGGITDTQYF.

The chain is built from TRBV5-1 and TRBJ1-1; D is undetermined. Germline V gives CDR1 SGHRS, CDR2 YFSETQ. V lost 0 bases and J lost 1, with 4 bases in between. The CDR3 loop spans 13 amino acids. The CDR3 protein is CASSLEANTEAFF. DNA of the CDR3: TGCGCCAGCAGCTTGGAAGCGAACACTGAAGCTTTCTTT. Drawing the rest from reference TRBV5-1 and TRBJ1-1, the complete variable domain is KAGVTQTPRYLIKTRGQQVTLSCSPISGHRSVSWYQQTPGQGLQFLFEYFSETQRNKGNFPGRFSGRQFSNSRSEMNVSTLELGDSALYLCASSLEANTEAFFGQGTRLTVV.

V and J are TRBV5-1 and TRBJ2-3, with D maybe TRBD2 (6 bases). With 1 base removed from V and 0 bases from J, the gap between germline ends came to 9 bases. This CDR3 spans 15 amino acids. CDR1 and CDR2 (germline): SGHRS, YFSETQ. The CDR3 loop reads CASSLRGDSTDTQYF. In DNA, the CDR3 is TGCGCCAGCAGCTTGCGCGGGGATAGCACAGATACGCAGTATTTT.

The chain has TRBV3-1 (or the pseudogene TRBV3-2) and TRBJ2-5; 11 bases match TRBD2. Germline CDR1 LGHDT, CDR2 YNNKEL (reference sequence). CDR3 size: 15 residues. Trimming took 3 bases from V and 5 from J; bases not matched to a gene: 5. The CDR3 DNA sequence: TGTGCCAGCAGCCACTACAGGACTAGCGGGGAGACCCAGTACTTC. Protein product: CASSHYRTSGETQYF.

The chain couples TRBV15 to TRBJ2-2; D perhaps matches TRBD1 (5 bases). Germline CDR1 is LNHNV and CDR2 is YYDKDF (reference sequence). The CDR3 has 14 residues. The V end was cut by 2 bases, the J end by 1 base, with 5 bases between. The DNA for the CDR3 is TGTGCCACCAGCAGACAGGGGAACACCGGGGAGCTGTTTTTT. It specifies CATSRQGNTGELFF.

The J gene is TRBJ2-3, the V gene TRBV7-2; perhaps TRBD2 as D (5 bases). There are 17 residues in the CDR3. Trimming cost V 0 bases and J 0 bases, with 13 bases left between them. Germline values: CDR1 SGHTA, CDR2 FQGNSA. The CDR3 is CASSLASGGLSTDTQYF. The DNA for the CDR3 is TGTGCCAGCAGCTTAGCGTCGGGCGGGCTTAGCACAGATACGCAGTATTTT. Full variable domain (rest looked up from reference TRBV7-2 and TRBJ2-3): GAGVSQSPSNKVTEKGKDVELRCDPISGHTALYWYRQSLGQGLEFLIYFQGNSAPDKSGLPSDRFSAERTGGSVSTLTIQRTQQEDSAVYLCASSLASGGLSTDTQYFGPGTRLTVL.

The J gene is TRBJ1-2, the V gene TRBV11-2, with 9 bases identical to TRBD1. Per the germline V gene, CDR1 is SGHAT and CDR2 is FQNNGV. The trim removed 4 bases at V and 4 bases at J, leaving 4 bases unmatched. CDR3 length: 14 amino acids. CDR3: CASSSTGGSYGYTF. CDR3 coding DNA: TGTGCCAGCAGCTCGACAGGGGGAAGCTATGGCTACACCTTC. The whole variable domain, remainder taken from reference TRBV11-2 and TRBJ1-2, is EAGVAQSPRYKIIEKRQSVAFWCNPISGHATLYWYQQILGQGPKLLIQFQNNGVVDDSQLPKDRFSAERLKGVDSTLKIQPAKLEDSAVYLCASSSTGGSYGYTFGSGTRLTVV.

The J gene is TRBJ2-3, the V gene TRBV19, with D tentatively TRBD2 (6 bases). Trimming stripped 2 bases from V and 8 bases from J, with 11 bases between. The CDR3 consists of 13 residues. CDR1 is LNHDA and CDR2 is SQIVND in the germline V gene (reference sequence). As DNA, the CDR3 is TGTGCCAGTAGTATACCAGGAGGGCTTACGCAGTATTTT. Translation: CASSIPGGLTQYF.

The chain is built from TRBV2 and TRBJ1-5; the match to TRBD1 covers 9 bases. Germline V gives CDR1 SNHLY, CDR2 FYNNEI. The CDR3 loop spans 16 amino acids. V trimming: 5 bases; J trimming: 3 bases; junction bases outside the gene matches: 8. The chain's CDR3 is CASSRQGGLPNQPQHF. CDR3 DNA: TGTGCCAGCAGTAGACAGGGGGGTTTGCCCAATCAGCCCCAGCATTTT. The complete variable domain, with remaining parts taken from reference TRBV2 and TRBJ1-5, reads EPEVTQTPSHQVTQMGQEVILRCVPISNHLYFYWYRQILGQKVEFLVSFYNNEISEKSEIFDDQFSVERPDGSNFTLKIRSTKLEDSAMYFCASSRQGGLPNQPQHFGDGTRLSIL.